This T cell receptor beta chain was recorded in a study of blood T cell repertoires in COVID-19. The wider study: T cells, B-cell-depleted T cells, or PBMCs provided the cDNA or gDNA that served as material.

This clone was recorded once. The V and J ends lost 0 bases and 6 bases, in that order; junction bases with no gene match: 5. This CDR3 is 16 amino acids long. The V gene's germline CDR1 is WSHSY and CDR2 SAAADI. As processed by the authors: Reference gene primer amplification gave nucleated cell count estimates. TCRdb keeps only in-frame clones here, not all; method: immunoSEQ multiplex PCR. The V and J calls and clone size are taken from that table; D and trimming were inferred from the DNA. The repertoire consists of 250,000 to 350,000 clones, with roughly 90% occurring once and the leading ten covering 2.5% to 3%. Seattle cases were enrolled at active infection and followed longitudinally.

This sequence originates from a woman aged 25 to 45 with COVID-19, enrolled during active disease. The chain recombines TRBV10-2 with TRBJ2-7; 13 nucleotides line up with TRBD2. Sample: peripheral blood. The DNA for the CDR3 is TGCGCCAGCAGTGAGTCTCTACTAGCGGGAGGGGTCGAGCAGTACTTC. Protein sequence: CASSESLLAGGVEQYF.